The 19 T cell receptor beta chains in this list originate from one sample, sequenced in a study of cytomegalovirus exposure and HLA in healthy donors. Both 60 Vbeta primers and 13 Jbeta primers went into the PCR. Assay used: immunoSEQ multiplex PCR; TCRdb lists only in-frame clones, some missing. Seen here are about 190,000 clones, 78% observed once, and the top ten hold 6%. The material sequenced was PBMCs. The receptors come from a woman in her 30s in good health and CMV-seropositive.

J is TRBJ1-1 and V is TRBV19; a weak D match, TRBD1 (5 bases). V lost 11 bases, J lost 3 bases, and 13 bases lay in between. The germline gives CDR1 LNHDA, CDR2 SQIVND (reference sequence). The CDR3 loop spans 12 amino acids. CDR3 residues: CASSQGYTEAFF. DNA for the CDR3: TGTGCCTCCTCCCAGGGCTACACTGAAGCTTTCTTT.

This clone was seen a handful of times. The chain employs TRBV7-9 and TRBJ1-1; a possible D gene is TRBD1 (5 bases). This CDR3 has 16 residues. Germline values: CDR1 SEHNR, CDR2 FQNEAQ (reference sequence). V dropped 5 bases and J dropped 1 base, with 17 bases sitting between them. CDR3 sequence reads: CASSLMGLTENTEAFF. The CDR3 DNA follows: TGTGCCAGCAGCCTAATGGGACTGACTGAGAACACTGAAGCTTTCTTT.

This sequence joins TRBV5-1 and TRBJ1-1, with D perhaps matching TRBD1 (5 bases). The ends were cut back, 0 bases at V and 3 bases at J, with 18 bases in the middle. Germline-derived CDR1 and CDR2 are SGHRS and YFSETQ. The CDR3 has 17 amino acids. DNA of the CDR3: TGCGCCAGCAGCTTGGGTTTGGGGTGGGGCACGGACACTGAAGCTTTCTTT. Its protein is CASSLGLGWGTDTEAFF. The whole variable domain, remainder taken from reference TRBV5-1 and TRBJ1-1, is KAGVTQTPRYLIKTRGQQVTLSCSPISGHRSVSWYQQTPGQGLQFLFEYFSETQRNKGNFPGRFSGRQFSNSRSEMNVSTLELGDSALYLCASSLGLGWGTDTEAFFGQGTRLTVV.

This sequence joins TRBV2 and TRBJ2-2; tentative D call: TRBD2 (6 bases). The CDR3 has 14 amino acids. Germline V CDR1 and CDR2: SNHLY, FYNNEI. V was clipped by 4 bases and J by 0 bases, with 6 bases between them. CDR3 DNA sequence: TGTGCCAGCAGTGGGGGGGCGAACACCGGGGAGCTGTTTTTT. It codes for CASSGGANTGELFF.

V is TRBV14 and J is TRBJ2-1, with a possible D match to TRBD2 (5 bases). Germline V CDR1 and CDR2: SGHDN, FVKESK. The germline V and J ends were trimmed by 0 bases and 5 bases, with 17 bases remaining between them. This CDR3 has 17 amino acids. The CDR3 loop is CASSQDGLGLLDNEQFF. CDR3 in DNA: TGTGCCAGCAGCCAAGATGGACTCGGACTTCTAGACAATGAGCAGTTCTTC.

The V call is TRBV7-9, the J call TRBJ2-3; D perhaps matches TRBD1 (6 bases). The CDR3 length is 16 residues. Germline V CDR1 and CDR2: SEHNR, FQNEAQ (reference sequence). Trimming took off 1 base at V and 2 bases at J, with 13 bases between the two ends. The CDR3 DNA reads TGTGCCAGCAGCTTAGTGACAGGAACCGACACAGATACGCAGTATTTT. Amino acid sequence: CASSLVTGTDTDTQYF.

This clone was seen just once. CDR3 bases: TGTGCCAGTCGGACATTTCCCTTAGCTGTTTTCTTT. Translating gives CASRTFPLAVFF. The rearrangement links TRBV28 to TRBJ1-1; D is perhaps TRBD1 (5 bases). The CDR3 has 12 amino acids. Germline CDR1 is MDHEN and CDR2 is SYDVKM. V was shortened by 9 bases and J by 13 bases, with 21 bases between the two germline ends. The full variable domain, completed using reference TRBV28 and TRBJ1-1, is DVKVTQSSRYLVKRTGEKVFLECVQDMDHENMFWYRQDPGLGLRLIYFSYDVKMKEKGDIPEGYSVSREKKERFSLILESASTNQTSMYLCASRTFPLAVFFGQGTRLTVV.

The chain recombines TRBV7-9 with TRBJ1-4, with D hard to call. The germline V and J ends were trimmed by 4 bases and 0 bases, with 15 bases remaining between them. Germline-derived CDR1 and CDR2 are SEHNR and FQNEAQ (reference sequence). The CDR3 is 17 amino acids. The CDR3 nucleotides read TGTGCCAGCAGCTGGAGGGAGAGGATTGCAACTAATGAAAAACTGTTTTTT. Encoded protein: CASSWRERIATNEKLFF.

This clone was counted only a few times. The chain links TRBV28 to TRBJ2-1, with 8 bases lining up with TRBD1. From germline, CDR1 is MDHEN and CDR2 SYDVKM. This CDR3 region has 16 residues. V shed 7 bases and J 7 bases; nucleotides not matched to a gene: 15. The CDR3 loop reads CASNEVYRGKTNEQFF. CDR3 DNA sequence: TGTGCCAGCAACGAAGTCTACAGGGGGAAGACGAATGAGCAGTTCTTC.

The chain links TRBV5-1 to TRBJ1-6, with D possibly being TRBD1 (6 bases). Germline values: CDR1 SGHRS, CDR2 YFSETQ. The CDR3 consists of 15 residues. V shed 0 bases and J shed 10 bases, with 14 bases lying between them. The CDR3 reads CASSLGGRGVSPLHF. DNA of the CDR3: TGCGCCAGCAGCTTGGGGGGCAGGGGCGTATCACCCCTCCACTTT.

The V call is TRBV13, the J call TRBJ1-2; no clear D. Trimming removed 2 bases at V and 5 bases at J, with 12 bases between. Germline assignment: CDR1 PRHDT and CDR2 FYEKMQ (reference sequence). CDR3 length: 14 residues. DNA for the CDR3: TGTGCCAGCAGCTTAAAAGAGGGTGGTTATGGCTACACCTTC. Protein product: CASSLKEGGYGYTF.

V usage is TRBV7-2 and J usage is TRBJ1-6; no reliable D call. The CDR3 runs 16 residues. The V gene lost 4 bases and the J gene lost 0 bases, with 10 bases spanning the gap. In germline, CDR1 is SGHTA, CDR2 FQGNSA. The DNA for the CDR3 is TGTGCCAGCAGCTCCCCCCATAGCTCCTATAATTCACCCCTCCACTTT. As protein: CASSSPHSSYNSPLHF.

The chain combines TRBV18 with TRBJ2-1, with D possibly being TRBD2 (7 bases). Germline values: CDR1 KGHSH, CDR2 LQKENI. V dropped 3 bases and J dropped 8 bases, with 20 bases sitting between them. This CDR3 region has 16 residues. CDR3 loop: CASSPRGRILLDEQFF. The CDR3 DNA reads TGTGCCAGCTCACCGCGGGGGCGTATACTTCTCGATGAGCAGTTCTTC.

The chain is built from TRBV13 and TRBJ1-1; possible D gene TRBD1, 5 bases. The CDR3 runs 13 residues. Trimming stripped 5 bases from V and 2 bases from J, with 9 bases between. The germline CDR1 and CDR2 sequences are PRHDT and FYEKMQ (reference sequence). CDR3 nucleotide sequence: TGTGCCAGCAGCCGCGACAGAAACACTGAAGCTTTCTTT. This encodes CASSRDRNTEAFF.

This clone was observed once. CDR3: CASSDPEYRDEQYF. The DNA of the CDR3 is TGCGCCAGCAGCGATCCCGAATACAGGGACGAGCAGTACTTC. The chain employs TRBV5-1 and TRBJ2-7; D is perhaps TRBD1 (6 bases). Germline CDR1 is SGHRS and CDR2 is YFSETQ. CDR3 length equals 14 residues. V gave up 4 bases and J gave up 5 bases, with 16 bases separating them.

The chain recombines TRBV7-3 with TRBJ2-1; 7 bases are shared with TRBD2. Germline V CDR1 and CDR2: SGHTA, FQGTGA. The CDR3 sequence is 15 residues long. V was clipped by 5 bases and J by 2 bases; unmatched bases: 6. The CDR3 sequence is CASSDPGLPYNEQFF. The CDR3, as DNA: TGTGCCAGCAGCGATCCGGGACTACCCTACAATGAGCAGTTCTTC.

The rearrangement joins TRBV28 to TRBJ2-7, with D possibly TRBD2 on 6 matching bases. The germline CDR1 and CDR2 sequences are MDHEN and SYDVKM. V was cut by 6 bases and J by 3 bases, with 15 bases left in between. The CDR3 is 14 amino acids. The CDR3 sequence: CASRGSLANYEQYF. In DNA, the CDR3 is TGTGCCAGCAGGGGAAGTCTAGCGAACTACGAGCAGTACTTC.

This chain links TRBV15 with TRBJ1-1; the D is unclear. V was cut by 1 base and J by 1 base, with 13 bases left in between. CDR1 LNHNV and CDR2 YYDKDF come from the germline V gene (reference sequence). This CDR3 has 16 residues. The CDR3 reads CATSRGPDGRNTEAFF. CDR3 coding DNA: TGTGCCACCAGCAGAGGGCCCGACGGGAGGAACACTGAAGCTTTCTTT.

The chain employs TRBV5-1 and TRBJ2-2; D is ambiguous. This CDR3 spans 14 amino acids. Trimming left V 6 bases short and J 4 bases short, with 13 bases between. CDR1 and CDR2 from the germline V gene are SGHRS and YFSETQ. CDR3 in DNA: TGCGCCAGCACCCTAGTCCAGCGCACCGGGGAGCTGTTTTTT. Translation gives CASTLVQRTGELFF.